This TCR beta chain was sequenced during a study of blood T cell repertoires in COVID-19. Study summary: The cDNA or gDNA used as material had been derived from T cells, B-cell-depleted T cells, or PBMCs.

Original processing notes: Amplification from reference gene primers served as the basis for estimated nucleated cell counts. The repertoire was sequenced with immunoSEQ multiplex PCR; TCRdb's copy has only in-frame clones and lacks some. The DNA was the basis for D and trimming; V, J and clone size are from that table. The sample yields 200,000 or so clones, 79% seen once. The CDR3 runs 11 residues. Trimming pared 7 bases from V and 7 bases from J, leaving 13 bases between. CDR1 and CDR2 from the germline V gene are SQVTM and ANQGSEA. The chain joins TRBV29-1 to TRBJ1-1, with D hard to call. This TCR derives from a man aged 60 to 69 with active or convalescent COVID-19. The sequenced sample was peripheral blood. CDR3 sequence reads: CSAENFFEAFF. CDR3 sequence (DNA): TGCAGCGCCGAAAACTTTTTTGAAGCTTTCTTT.